Listed below are T cell receptor beta chains from one sample, sequenced in a study of T cells after yellow fever vaccination. Each CDR3 protein is one row after TCRdb ran MiXCR on the 5' RACE reads. The data show over 200,000 distinct CDR3 sequences, about 7% seen once. Specimen: CD4+ T cells sorted from PBMCs, collected on the day of the yellow fever booster vaccination. The source of these receptors is a man in his thirties or forties who received the YFV17D yellow fever vaccine. Both conserved end residues are part of each CDR3. The D gene is left open where the match is weak. Clone size appears in some rows only: once, few, many, or a class for an expanded clone.

V gene: TRBV11-2; D gene: TRBD2; clone size: many; J gene: TRBJ2-3; CDR3 protein: CASGRLAGGGTDTQYF; CDR3 DNA: TGTGCCAGCGGTAGACTAGCGGGAGGTGGCACAGATACGCAGTATTTT
V gene: TRBV20-1; D gene: .; clone size: .; J gene: TRBJ2-2; CDR3 protein: CSAIGNTGELFF; CDR3 DNA: TGCAGTGCTATTGGGAACACCGGGGAGCTGTTTTTT
V gene: TRBV12-3/TRBV12-4; D gene: .; clone size: .; J gene: TRBJ1-4; CDR3 protein: CASSLAHGSEKLFF; CDR3 DNA: TGTGCCAGCAGTTTAGCGCATGGGAGTGAAAAACTGTTTTTT
V gene: TRBV7-6; D gene: .; clone size: many; J gene: TRBJ2-1; CDR3 protein: CASTPGLASEQFF; CDR3 DNA: TGTGCCAGCACCCCCGGGTTAGCTAGTGAGCAGTTCTTC
V gene: TRBV5-4; D gene: .; clone size: few; J gene: TRBJ2-6; CDR3 protein: CASSSPMEKAGANVLTF; CDR3 DNA: TGTGCCAGCAGCTCGCCGATGGAGAAGGCTGGGGCCAACGTCCTGACTTTC
V gene: TRBV19; D gene: .; clone size: few; J gene: TRBJ2-5; CDR3 protein: CASSRGPDETQYF; CDR3 DNA: TGTGCCAGTAGTAGGGGCCCGGACGAGACCCAGTACTTC
V gene: TRBV6-2/TRBV6-3; D gene: TRBD1; clone size: few; J gene: TRBJ1-1; CDR3 protein: CASSYFGQGEAFF; CDR3 DNA: TGTGCCAGCAGTTACTTCGGACAGGGAGAAGCTTTCTTT
V gene: TRBV12-3/TRBV12-4; D gene: .; clone size: .; J gene: TRBJ1-4; CDR3 protein: CASTRETTNEKLFF; CDR3 DNA: TGTGCCAGCACCAGAGAAACAACTAATGAAAAACTGTTTTTT
V gene: TRBV5-5; D gene: .; clone size: .; J gene: TRBJ2-5; CDR3 protein: CASSSLPGGQETQYF; CDR3 DNA: TGTGCCAGCAGCTCCCTGCCCGGGGGCCAAGAGACCCAGTACTTC
V gene: TRBV7-2; D gene: .; clone size: few; J gene: TRBJ2-7; CDR3 protein: CASSSRRTSYEQYF; CDR3 DNA: TGTGCCAGCAGCTCCCGACGGACCTCCTACGAGCAGTACTTC
V gene: TRBV18; D gene: .; clone size: many; J gene: TRBJ2-3; CDR3 protein: CASSEPTDTQYF; CDR3 DNA: TGTGCCAGCTCGGAACCCACAGATACGCAGTATTTT
V gene: TRBV7-9; D gene: .; clone size: few; J gene: TRBJ1-3; CDR3 protein: CASSLGLKGATGNTIYF; CDR3 DNA: TGTGCCAGCAGCTTAGGGTTAAAAGGAGCGACGGGAAACACCATATATTTT
V gene: TRBV27; D gene: .; clone size: .; J gene: TRBJ2-1; CDR3 protein: CASSFGPLQGREQFF; CDR3 DNA: TGTGCCAGCAGTTTTGGCCCACTACAGGGCCGTGAGCAGTTCTTC
V gene: TRBV11-2; D gene: TRBD1; clone size: .; J gene: TRBJ2-7; CDR3 protein: CASSPRDRYYEQYF; CDR3 DNA: TGTGCCAGCAGCCCCCGGGACAGGTATTACGAGCAGTACTTC
V gene: TRBV24-1; D gene: .; clone size: .; J gene: TRBJ1-1; CDR3 protein: CATSDNLSSAFF; CDR3 DNA: TGTGCCACCAGTGATAATCTAAGTTCAGCTTTCTTT
V gene: TRBV7-2; D gene: .; clone size: .; J gene: TRBJ2-1; CDR3 protein: CASRRISYNEQFF; CDR3 DNA: TGTGCCAGCAGAAGAATCTCCTACAATGAGCAGTTCTTC
V gene: TRBV20-1; D gene: TRBD1; clone size: .; J gene: TRBJ2-2; CDR3 protein: CSAKGQTTGELFF; CDR3 DNA: TGCAGTGCTAAGGGACAGACTACCGGGGAGCTGTTTTTT
V gene: TRBV28; D gene: .; clone size: many; J gene: TRBJ2-1; CDR3 protein: CASSSGKRTSGQFF; CDR3 DNA: TGTGCCAGCAGTTCGGGAAAGCGAACTTCGGGTCAGTTCTTC
V gene: TRBV5-6; D gene: TRBD2; clone size: .; J gene: TRBJ2-7; CDR3 protein: CASSVGLAGVPYEQYF; CDR3 DNA: TGTGCCAGCAGCGTGGGACTAGCGGGAGTTCCCTACGAGCAGTACTTC
V gene: TRBV7-8; D gene: .; clone size: many; J gene: TRBJ2-1; CDR3 protein: CASSPRASRPKDEQFF; CDR3 DNA: TGTGCCAGCAGCCCCCGGGCTTCGAGACCGAAGGATGAGCAGTTCTTC
V gene: TRBV12-3/TRBV12-4; D gene: TRBD1; clone size: many; J gene: TRBJ1-1; CDR3 protein: CASSLASGGGTEAFF; CDR3 DNA: TGTGCCAGCAGTTTAGCTTCAGGGGGAGGCACTGAAGCTTTCTTT
V gene: TRBV4-3; D gene: .; clone size: many; J gene: TRBJ1-2; CDR3 protein: CASSQVSGITNYGYTF; CDR3 DNA: TGCGCCAGCAGCCAAGTGTCCGGGATCACTAACTATGGCTACACCTTC
V gene: TRBV24-1; D gene: .; clone size: few; J gene: TRBJ2-5; CDR3 protein: CATSDLAGRIWETQYF; CDR3 DNA: TGTGCCACCAGTGATTTGGCGGGGCGGATTTGGGAGACCCAGTACTTC
V gene: TRBV12-3/TRBV12-4; D gene: TRBD2; clone size: .; J gene: TRBJ2-3; CDR3 protein: CASRLATSTDTQYF; CDR3 DNA: TGTGCCAGTCGACTAGCGACTAGCACAGATACGCAGTATTTT
V gene: TRBV20-1; D gene: .; clone size: few; J gene: TRBJ2-7; CDR3 protein: CSARDPLRSSGEQYF; CDR3 DNA: TGCAGTGCTAGAGATCCCCTCAGAAGTAGCGGCGAGCAGTACTTC
V gene: TRBV7-2; D gene: TRBD2; clone size: .; J gene: TRBJ2-3; CDR3 protein: CASSLEREVDTQYF; CDR3 DNA: TGTGCCAGCAGCTTAGAGCGGGAGGTAGATACGCAGTATTTT
V gene: TRBV7-9; D gene: .; clone size: few; J gene: TRBJ1-1; CDR3 protein: CASSLAGTAVTEAFF; CDR3 DNA: TGTGCCAGCAGCTTAGCAGGTACGGCGGTCACTGAAGCTTTCTTT
V gene: TRBV7-9; D gene: TRBD2; clone size: .; J gene: TRBJ2-3; CDR3 protein: CASSIAGYTDTQYF; CDR3 DNA: TGTGCCAGCAGTATAGCGGGGTACACAGATACGCAGTATTTT